This T cell receptor beta chain was identified in a study of tumor-infiltrating lymphocytes in primary liver carcinoma. The researchers produced TCR beta cDNA from approximately 0.45 ug total RNA with a constant-region primer. It was through three nested multiplex PCR rounds of slightly modified ARM-PCR that TCR beta libraries arose. TCRdb re-analysed the multiplex PCR reads in MiXCR, keeping a single row per CDR3 protein. The data hold 150,000 to 200,000 distinct CDR3 sequences, with 60% observed a single time. Unsorted whole blood yielded the blood RNA, and germline DNA was also extracted. Material: peripheral blood. The receptor comes from a man aged 35 to 55 with primary liver carcinoma and hepatitis B virus infection.

DNA for the CDR3: TGTGCCACCGCGACTAGCGGCTCCTACGAGCAGTACTTC. Translation: CATATSGSYEQYF. The gene calls are TRBV10-3 and TRBJ2-7; 9 nucleotides agree with TRBD2. The CDR3 totals 13 residues. The germline gives CDR1 ENHRY, CDR2 SYGVKD. V trimming: 10 bases; J trimming: 0 bases; junction bases outside the gene matches: 4.